This TCR beta chain comes out of a study of T cells in localized non-small cell lung cancer. As for this clone: Its antigen is still unknown.

Germline V gives CDR1 MDHEN, CDR2 SYDVKM. V dropped 6 bases and J dropped 5 bases, with 14 bases sitting between them. The CDR3 covers 13 residues. Method: immunoSEQ multiplex PCR; TCRdb's copy keeps in-frame clones and lacks some. The sample lists about 22,000 clones, approximately 86% occurring once. Study results and caveats: Uninvolved nearby lung showed the greatest T cell clonality, exceeding that found in tumor.

The receptor was isolated from a man aged 40 to 69 with stage II squamous cell lung carcinoma. The sequenced sample was PBMCs, obtained before any cancer treatment. The rearrangement joins TRBV28 to TRBJ2-7, with D perhaps TRBD2 (6 bases). Here the CDR3 reads CASSAPGGHEQYF. CDR3 nucleotide sequence: TGTGCCAGCAGCGCCCCCGGGGGTCACGAGCAGTACTTC.